Included here is one TCR beta chain sequence, with context. Many counts were recorded for this clonotype. What this receptor recognizes is not known. No qualities accompany the bases; no much larger clone lies one base away. Receptors were amplified or captured by 5' RACE. Sequencing was performed on an Illumina HiSeq 2000. Template switching introduced a universal primer binding site; the final cDNA contained a unique molecular identifier, enabling accurate counting of TCR cDNA molecules. Specific primers in the conserved constant-segment region were used to synthesize first-strand cDNA for TCR alpha and beta chains. To control for contamination, every cDNA library carried two barcodes: a SMART-Mk sample barcode plus Illumina barcodes. TruSeq adapter sequences and Illumina sample barcodes were added in two successive PCR steps. Sequencing of the TCR alpha and beta cDNA libraries was done on the Illumina HiSeq platform using custom primers. Per the source publication's procedure: MiGEC was used to process raw reads and extract unique molecular identifiers, and MiXCR was used to find CDR3 positions. Recombination models were inferred per individual with the repgenHMM and IGoR tools using an EM algorithm. The analysis of shared clonotypes was done with the tcR package in R, with sharing normalized by the product of cloneset sizes. Out-of-frame nonproductive sequences were analyzed to study raw recombination free of thymic and clonal selection effects. The raw public data were reprocessed by TCRdb itself: fastp quality trimming at Q25, MiXCR clonotype calling, in-frame beta chains only. Each CDR3 protein gets just one entry, which takes the most common genes and DNA from the rows behind it. These V and J calls are TCRdb output, not the study's own analysis. This sample is represented by a few hundred thousand distinct CDR3 sequences; approximately 9.6% of them were singletons. Roughly 3.2% of the sample rests with the top ten.

The sample is drawn from a study of identical twins (dated by TCRdb to about 2016). Background on the whole study: To test whether fetal clonotypes persist, this study deep-sequenced TCR alpha and beta repertoires from monozygotic twins, from unrelated adults of various ages, and from cord blood. To rule out contamination, the twin experiments were replicated at different times with different library preparation protocols.

All donors were healthy Caucasians. The twin cohort consisted of three pairs of female monozygotic twins, all aged 18 to 29 years. RNA for TCR libraries was isolated from peripheral blood mononuclear cells. Reading the germline V gene (reference sequence) gives CDR1 DFQATT and CDR2 SNEGSKA. CDR3 length: 19 amino acids, cysteine to phenylalanine. Of all the DNA, just the CDR3 is kept, 57 bases in frame from base 1. Trimming removed 0 bases from V and 0 bases from J; the gene matches leave 13 bases unexplained. Summary of the overall study and its limitations: Abundant cord blood beta clonotypes had fewer insertions, young adult naive repertoires showed a similar but weaker trend, and memory repertoires showed no such trend. A weaker excess of twin sharing was found in beta out-of-frame sequences because the signal-to-noise ratio was lowered by fewer shared sequences. Invariant T cells such as MAIT and iNKT could partly confound zero-insertion analyses, though diverse VJ usage argued against this for most clonotypes. Compared with coincidental sharing between unrelated individuals, an excess of low generation-probability sequences was observed among out-of-frame TCR alpha sequences shared between twins. Conclusions relied on cross-sectional statistical analysis, since the same donors could not be followed over many years. Recombination models systematically underestimated out-of-frame TCR alpha sharing in monozygotic twins but agreed with sharing between unrelated individuals.

These records were also assigned to another study, of yellow fever vaccine responses in identical twins. That second report states: According to the authors, in identical twins the way T cells responded to vaccination appeared partly convergent and partly personalized. In the study, vaccine-responding T cell clones were precisely tracked in identical twins.

The sample comprised PBMCs. The clonotype was recovered from a woman aged 18-35 years in good health. Here the chain combines TRBV20-1 and TRBJ2-3; the junction holds 9 bases that match TRBD2. The CDR3: CSARDSWPAGGRSTDTQYF. The sequenced DNA: TGCAGTGCTAGAGATTCTTGGCCAGCGGGGGGTAGGAGCACAGATACGCAGTATTTT.